This T cell receptor (beta chain) came from a study of T-cell reconstitution after alpha-beta-depleted transplantation in children. With 3 bases removed from V and 3 bases from J, the gap between germline ends came to 5 bases. The CDR3 loop spans 13 amino acids. The TCRbeta library was prepared with unique molecular identifiers. TCRdb analysed the PCR reads with MiXCR anew, one entry per CDR3 protein. The sample records 540,000 or so distinct CDR3 sequences, 23% being singletons. The clonotype was recovered from a boy under two years old who had a stem cell transplant for acute myeloid leukemia, so the T cells may come from the graft donor. The source was PBMCs, mostly from graft donor cells, collected 360 days after TCRalphabeta/CD19-depleted stem cell transplant. The chain combines TRBV12-3 or TRBV12-4 with TRBJ1-4; D gene ambiguous. The CDR3 sequence is CASSLISNEKLFF. CDR3 DNA: TGTGCCAGCAGTTTGATCTCTAATGAAAAACTGTTTTTT.